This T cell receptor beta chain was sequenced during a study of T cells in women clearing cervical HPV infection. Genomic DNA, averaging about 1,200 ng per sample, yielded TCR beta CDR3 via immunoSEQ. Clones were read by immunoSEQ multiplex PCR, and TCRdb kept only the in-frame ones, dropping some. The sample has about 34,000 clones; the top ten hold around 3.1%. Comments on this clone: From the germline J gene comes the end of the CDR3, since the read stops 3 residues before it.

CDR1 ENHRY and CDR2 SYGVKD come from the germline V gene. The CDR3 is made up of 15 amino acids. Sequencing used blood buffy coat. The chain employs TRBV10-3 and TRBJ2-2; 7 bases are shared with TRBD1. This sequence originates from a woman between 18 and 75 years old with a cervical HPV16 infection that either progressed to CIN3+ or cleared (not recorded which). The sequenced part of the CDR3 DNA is TGTGCCATCAGTCGACAGGGTCCCTCTAATTCACCG. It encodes CAISRQGPSNSP. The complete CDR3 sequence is CAISRQGPSNSPLFF.